This T cell receptor (beta chain) was sequenced during a study of regulatory T cells in long-lasting Graves disease. As for time point: newly diagnosed GD, antithyroid drugs for less than 3 months. Isolated PBMC RNA provided the starting material for the TCR library. Construction of TCR beta libraries relied on iRepertoire HTBI primers and on Arm-PCR targeting CDR3 regions. TCRdb re-derived calls from the multiplex PCR reads in MiXCR, one entry per CDR3 protein. The sample yields hundreds of thousands of distinct CDR3 sequences, about 18% seen once. Specimen: peripheral blood mononuclear cells (PBMCs), collected at new diagnosis, from a patient treated with antithyroid drugs. The sequence was obtained from a female donor with Graves disease.

The CDR3 protein is CASSQAGTGIQETQYF. The CDR3 coding sequence is TGTGCCAGCAGCCAGGCCGGGACAGGGATCCAAGAGACCCAGTACTTC. The J gene is TRBJ2-5, the V gene TRBV7-3, with TRBD1 matching 9 bases. Trimming took 5 bases from V and 1 from J; bases not matched to a gene: 8. CDR1 and CDR2 (germline): SGHTA, FQGTGA. The CDR3 spans 16 residues.